The text below deals with one TCR beta chain. No antigen is known for it. 60 Vbeta and 13 Jbeta primers were used in PCR. Measured with immunoSEQ multiplex PCR; TCRdb has only the in-frame clones, and not every one. The sample yields some 38,000 clones, about 70% seen once. This sample is drawn from a study of cytomegalovirus exposure and HLA in healthy donors. Study-wide results and caveats: The majority of CMV-associated TCR beta chains were reported as apparently HLA-restricted in a later analysis.

Looked up from germline, CDR1 is MGHDK and CDR2 is SYGVNS. This CDR3 spans 12 amino acids. The ends were cut back, 10 bases at V and 8 bases at J, with 14 bases in the middle. The source is a middle-aged man in good health and CMV-seronegative. The chain combines TRBV25-1 with TRBJ1-4, with D unclear. Sequencing was performed on PBMCs. CDR3 DNA: TGTGCCACAGCGGACGAGAGGGAAAAACTGTTTTTT. Translated: CATADEREKLFF. The full variable domain, in which reference TRBV25-1 and TRBJ1-4 provide the parts outside the CDR3, is EADIYQTPRYLVIGTGKKITLECSQTMGHDKMYWYQQDPGMELHLIHYSYGVNSTEKGDLSSESTVSRIRTEHFPLTLESARPSHTSQYLCATADEREKLFFGSGTQLSVL.